This paragraph covers one T cell receptor (beta chain) sequence. The clone's antigen remains unknown. No much larger clone is present one base from it, and per-base qualities are unavailable. This entry is derived from a study of beta chain features in type 1 diabetes (dated by TCRdb to the late 2010s). Regarding the study in general: No differences in mean age, gender distribution, total cell number or subset yield were found between patients and healthy donors. A total of roughly 99 million sorted cells were examined across all samples, and the number of cells per subset was strongly correlated with RNA yield. The study compared TCRB repertoires of sorted circulating CD4+ T cell subsets between recently diagnosed type 1 diabetes patients and matched healthy donors. Naive and central memory subsets were obtained from all 30 or so donors, but regulatory and stem cell-like memory subsets were isolated from only 8 patients and roughly eight healthy donors.

The entire amount of isolated RNA was reverse transcribed using the High Capacity cDNA Reverse Transcription Kit, so the sequenced TCRB transcripts were expressed ones. Deep immunoSEQ sequencing was performed on naive, central memory and regulatory T cell samples, with an average of roughly 4 million total reads per sample. Sorted cells were lysed in RLT buffer, and RNA was extracted using DNase-treated RNeasy Micro or Mini kits according to cell number. To prevent cross-contamination, each cell subset was processed individually, whereas patient and healthy donor samples were processed jointly. The immunoSEQ multiplex PCR was used to amplify TCRB sequences from cDNA, generating 87-bp fragments that spanned the CDR3 region. Amplicons were sequenced on the Illumina HiSeq platform. The authors' analysis ran thus. Synthetic template baselines were used to correct PCR bias computationally, reads within Hamming distance 2 were collapsed, and singletons that could not be merged were discarded. By aligning reads against IMGT, V, D and J genes, CDR3 length, and insertions or deletions at six rearrangement sites were assigned. Within each subset, clonotype counts were normalized to the number of sorted cells before true diversity and Gini coefficients were calculated with the tcR R package. Repertoire sharing was quantified using the overlap coefficient calculated on TCRB nucleotide sequences. As a proxy for the pre-selection repertoire, out-of-frame TCRB sequences from naive cells were analyzed. In TCRdb, the immuneACCESS table is reduced to in-frame sequences with V and J assigned. These tables do not hold every clone; where another copy was compared, an unresolved V gene accounts for under half, and the others remain unexplained. From that table come the V and J calls and clone size; the DNA was used to work out D and trimming. The sample records more than 300,000 clones, over 13% of which are singletons. Roughly 0.017% of the sample comes from the top ten.

At the junction V is shortened by 5 bases and J by 3 bases, with 17 bases in between. Inclusive of the bounding cysteine and phenylalanine, the CDR3 is 15 residues long. Solely the CDR3 DNA is kept, with 45 bases framed from the first base. Based on the germline V gene, the CDR1 and CDR2 sequences are SGHRS and YFSETQ. Findings and caveats that apply to the study as a whole: The naive, central memory and regulatory TCRB repertoires appeared to resemble one another more closely among patients than among healthy donors. Because cDNA was sequenced instead of genomic DNA, highly expressing activated cells could be over-represented, though the groups showed no difference in activation or CD3 levels. In all four CD4+ subsets, TCRB CDR3 length was moderately but significantly shorter in type 1 diabetes patients. Shorter templates might have been favored by PCR, but patient and control samples were amplified and corrected together, so both groups would have been affected equally by any skew. Patients with type 1 diabetes made fewer insertions and deleted more nucleotides at VDJ recombination sites, implying thymic rearrangement abnormalities. Because the HLA sub-analyses included only small numbers of individuals, any influence of HLA type on TCRB rearrangement was left unresolved.

A single peripheral blood draw of approximately 0.11 L on average was collected from each donor into heparinised tubes. A BD FACSAria II and a panel including CD45RO, CCR7, CD25, CD127, CD95 and CD27 were used to sort naive, central memory, regulatory and stem cell-like memory CD4+ T cells. Every sorted population had a purity above 95%. PBMCs were separated immediately by Lymphoprep density gradient centrifugation and were stained directly, without being cultured. To minimize batch effects, samples were stained and sorted in pairs, one healthy donor with one patient per experiment. The TCR comes from a woman under 30 in good health. The chain is encoded by TRBV5-1 joined to TRBJ1-2; TRBD1 could be the D gene, as 6 bases match. The specimen was naive CD4+ T cells from blood. The sample's cell subset or site label, decoded: true naive CD4+ T cells. The CDR3 in this case is CASRQVIGGDYGYTF. The nucleotide sequence reads TGCGCCAGCAGGCAGGTTATAGGGGGAGACTATGGCTACACCTTC.